This T cell receptor (beta chain) was captured in a study of blood T cell repertoires in COVID-19. Study-wide context: Samples taken during acute and convalescent COVID-19 were collected in the United States, Italy and Spain. Sample material is recorded as cDNA or gDNA derived from T cells, B-cell-depleted T cells, or PBMCs.

This clone was seen just once. As processed by the authors: Estimates of nucleated cell counts were drawn from the amplification of reference gene primers. Assay: immunoSEQ multiplex PCR; the TCRdb copy retains only in-frame clones and omits some. The V and J calls and the clone size are those of that table, but D and trimming were determined from the DNA. The sample includes fewer than 350,000 clones, roughly 90% of them seen just once. Clinical history reported by participants formed the basis on which cohorts were assigned. The CDR3 extends over 15 amino acids. V lost 5 bases, J lost 4 bases, and 8 bases stayed unmatched. Looked up from germline, CDR1 is SGHTA and CDR2 is FQGNSA.

V gene TRBV7-2 combines with J gene TRBJ2-7; 10 bases line up with TRBD2. This sequence originates from a woman in her forties with acute COVID-19. Sequenced: PBMCs or T cells enriched from blood (not recorded which). The CDR3 nucleotides are TGTGCCAGCAGCCCCCGCGGGACTAGCGTTTACGAGCAGTACTTC. Translating it yields CASSPRGTSVYEQYF.